This T cell receptor (beta chain) derives from a study of blood T cell repertoires in COVID-19. This clone was seen many times. Germline V CDR1 and CDR2: SGHVS, FQNEAQ. V was trimmed by 8 bases and J by 4 bases, leaving 12 bases between them. The CDR3 is 14 amino acids. Profiled with immunoSEQ multiplex PCR; TCRdb holds only in-frame clones, not every one. This table holds 95,000 to 150,000 clones, around 83% found once. Participants reported their clinical history, and cohort assignment relied on those reports. This clonotype was obtained from a woman aged 30 to 39 who had recovered from COVID-19. Sample: PBMCs or T cells enriched from blood (not recorded which). This chain uses TRBV7-8 with TRBJ2-6; TRBD2 might be the D (6 bases). CDR3 protein: CASLLAFGANVLTF. The CDR3 DNA reads as TGTGCCAGCTTGCTAGCGTTCGGGGCCAACGTCCTGACTTTC.